This section outlines one T cell receptor (beta chain) sequence together with its context. The antigen is unknown. This sample was taken from a study of siplizumab effects on memory and regulatory T cells. Study-wide points: No functional test confirmed suppression by proliferating siplizumab-culture Tregs. Significantly reduced by siplizumab was the cumulative frequency of alloreactive sequences, namely those traceable to unstimulated CD4+ memory cells.

Assays were performed on approximately 100,000 TCR templates per sample. The table came from immunoSEQ multiplex PCR; TCRdb's copy has only in-frame clones and leaves some out. The sample has roughly 75,000 clones, roughly 93% seen once. Trimming removed 5 bases from V and 5 bases from J, with 18 bases in between. Germline CDR1 and CDR2: MNHEY and SMNVEV (reference sequence). The CDR3 runs to 15 residues. The sample consisted of CD8+ T cells sorted from blood. This chain uses TRBV27 with TRBJ1-2; D is undetermined. The receptor's source is a human donor in good health. The CDR3 nucleotides are TGTGCCAGCAGTCCATCGGGAGACCTGGGGTATGGCTACACCTTC. Translation gives CASSPSGDLGYGYTF.